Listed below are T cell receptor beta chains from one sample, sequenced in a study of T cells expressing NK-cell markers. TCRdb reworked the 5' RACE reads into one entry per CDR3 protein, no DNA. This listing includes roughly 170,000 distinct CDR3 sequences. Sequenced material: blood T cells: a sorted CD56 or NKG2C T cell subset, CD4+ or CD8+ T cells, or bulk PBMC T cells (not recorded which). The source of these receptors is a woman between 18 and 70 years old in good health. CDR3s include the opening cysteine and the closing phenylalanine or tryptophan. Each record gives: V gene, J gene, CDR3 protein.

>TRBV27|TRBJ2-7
CASSLSVAAYSYEQYF
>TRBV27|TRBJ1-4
CASSSQQSNEKLFF
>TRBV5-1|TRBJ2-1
CASSLEALASSSYNEQFF
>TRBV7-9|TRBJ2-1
CASSSTSGKSVEQFF
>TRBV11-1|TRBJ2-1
CASSVRDRGLYEQFF
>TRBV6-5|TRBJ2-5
CASSYPGLAGGETQYF
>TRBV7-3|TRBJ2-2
CASSRTSGRQNTGELFF
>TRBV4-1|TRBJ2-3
CASSQSPSTDTQYF
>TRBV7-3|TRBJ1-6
CASSRQGSHSPLHF
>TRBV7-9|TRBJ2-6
CASSVGGSGANVLTF
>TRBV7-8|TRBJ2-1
CASSPLRGPSYNEQFF
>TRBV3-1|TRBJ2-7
CASSQDLLAGGRREQYF
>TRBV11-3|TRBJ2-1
CASSEGQGGVDEQFF
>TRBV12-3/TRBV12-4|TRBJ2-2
CASATQTGHRAGELFF
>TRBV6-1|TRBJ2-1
CASSAFTSVTYNEQFF
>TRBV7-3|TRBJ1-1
CASSLRHQMNTEAFF
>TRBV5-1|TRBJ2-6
CASSLAIGGPGANVLTF
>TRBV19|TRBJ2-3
CASKGIGTDTQYF
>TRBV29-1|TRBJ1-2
CSVGEGISSGYTF
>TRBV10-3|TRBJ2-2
CATTGTGELFF
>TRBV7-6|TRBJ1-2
CASSTGSGGYTF
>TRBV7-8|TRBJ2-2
CASSPGAYANTGELFF
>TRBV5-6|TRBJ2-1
CASRRGYEQFF
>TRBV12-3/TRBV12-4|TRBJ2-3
CASRPTPGMGTDTQYF
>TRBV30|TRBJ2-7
CAWSVRTYEQYF
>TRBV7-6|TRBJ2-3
CASSLGAVGTDTQYF
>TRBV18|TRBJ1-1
CASSPDRWGRTEAFF
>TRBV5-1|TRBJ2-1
CASSMPGLAERSSYNEQFF
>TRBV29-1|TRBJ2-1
CSVEIGGGSSYNEQFF
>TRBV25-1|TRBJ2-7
CASSESIGQSAYEQYF
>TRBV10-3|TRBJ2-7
CAIRDRSPEQYF
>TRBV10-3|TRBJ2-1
CAISAFMGQDYNEQFF
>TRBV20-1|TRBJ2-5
CSAVIGGSKETQYF
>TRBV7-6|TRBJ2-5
CASSHHEETQYF
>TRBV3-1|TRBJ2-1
CASSQPGLGSNEQFF
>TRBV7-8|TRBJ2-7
CASSNRDRASYEQYF
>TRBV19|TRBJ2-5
CASRDRAFEETQYF
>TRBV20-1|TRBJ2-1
CRVSGGRVNEQFF
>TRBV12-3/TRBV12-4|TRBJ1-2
CASSLTRTAYYGYTF
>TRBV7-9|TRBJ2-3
CASSLAGGPSDTQYF
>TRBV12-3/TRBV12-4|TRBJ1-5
CASSFGQKNQPQHF
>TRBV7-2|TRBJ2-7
CASSSSSGTSGKYEQYF
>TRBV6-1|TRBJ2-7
CASSEIARAATYEQYF
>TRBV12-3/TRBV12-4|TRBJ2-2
CASRRTGGDYTGELFF
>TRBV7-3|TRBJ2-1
CASSLKGGTYNEQFF